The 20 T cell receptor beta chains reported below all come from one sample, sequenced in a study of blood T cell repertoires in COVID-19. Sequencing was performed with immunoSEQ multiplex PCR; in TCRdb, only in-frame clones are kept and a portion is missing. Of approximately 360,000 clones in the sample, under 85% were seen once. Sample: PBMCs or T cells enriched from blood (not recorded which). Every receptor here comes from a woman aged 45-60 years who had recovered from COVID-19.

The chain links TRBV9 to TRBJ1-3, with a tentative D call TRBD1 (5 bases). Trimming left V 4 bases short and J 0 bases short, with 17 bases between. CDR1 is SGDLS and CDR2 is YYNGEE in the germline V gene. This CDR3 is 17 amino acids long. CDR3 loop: CASSLHPTGDSGNTIYF. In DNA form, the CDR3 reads TGTGCCAGCAGCCTCCACCCAACAGGAGACTCTGGAAACACCATATATTTT.

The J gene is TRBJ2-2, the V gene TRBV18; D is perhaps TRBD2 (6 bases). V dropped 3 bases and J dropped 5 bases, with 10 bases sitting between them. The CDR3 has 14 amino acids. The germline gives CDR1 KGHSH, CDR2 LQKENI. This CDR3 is CASSPGLYTGELFF. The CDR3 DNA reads TGTGCCAGCTCACCGGGACTCTATACCGGGGAGCTGTTTTTT. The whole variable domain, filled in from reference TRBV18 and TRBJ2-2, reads NAGVMQNPRHLVRRRGQEARLRCSPMKGHSHVYWYRQLPEEGLKFMVYLQKENIIDESGMPKERFSAEFPKEGPSILRIQQVVRGDSAAYFCASSPGLYTGELFFGEGSRLTVL.

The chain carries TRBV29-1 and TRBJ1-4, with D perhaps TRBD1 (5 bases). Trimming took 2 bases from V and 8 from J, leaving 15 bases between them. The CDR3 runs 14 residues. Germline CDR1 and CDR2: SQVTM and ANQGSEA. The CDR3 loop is CSVERGRAGEKLFF. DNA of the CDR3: TGCAGCGTTGAACGTGGCAGGGCCGGGGAAAAACTGTTTTTT.

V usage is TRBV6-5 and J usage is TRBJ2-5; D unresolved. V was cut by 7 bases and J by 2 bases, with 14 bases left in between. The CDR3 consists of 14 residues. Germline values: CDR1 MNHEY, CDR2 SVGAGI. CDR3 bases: TGTGCCAGCACTCGAGGTCCCTATCAAGAGACCCAGTACTTC. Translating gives CASTRGPYQETQYF.

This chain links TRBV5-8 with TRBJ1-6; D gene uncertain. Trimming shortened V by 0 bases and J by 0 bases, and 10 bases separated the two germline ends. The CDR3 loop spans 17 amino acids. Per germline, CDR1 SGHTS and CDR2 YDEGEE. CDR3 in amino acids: CASSLGADSSYNSPLHF. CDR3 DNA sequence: TGTGCCAGCAGCTTGGGGGCAGATTCCTCCTATAATTCACCCCTCCACTTT.

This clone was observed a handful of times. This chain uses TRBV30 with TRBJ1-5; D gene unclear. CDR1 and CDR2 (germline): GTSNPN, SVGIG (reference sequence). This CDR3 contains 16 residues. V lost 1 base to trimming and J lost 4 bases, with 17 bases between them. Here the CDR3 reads CAWSDGGRAGNQPQHF. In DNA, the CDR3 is TGTGCCTGGAGTGACGGCGGACGGGCGGGTAATCAGCCCCAGCATTTT.

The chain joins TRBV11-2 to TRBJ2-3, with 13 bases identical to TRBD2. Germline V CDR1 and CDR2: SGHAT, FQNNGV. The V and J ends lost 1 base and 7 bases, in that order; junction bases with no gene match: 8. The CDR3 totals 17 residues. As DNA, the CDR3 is TGTGCCAGCAGCTTAGTTTTACGGACTAGCGGGGGAAATACGCAGTATTTT. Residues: CASSLVLRTSGGNTQYF.

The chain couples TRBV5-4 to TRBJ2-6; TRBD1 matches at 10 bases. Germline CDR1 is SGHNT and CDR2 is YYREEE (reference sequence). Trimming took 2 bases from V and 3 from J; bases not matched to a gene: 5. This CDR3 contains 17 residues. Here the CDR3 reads CASSLGTGVGGANVLTF. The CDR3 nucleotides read TGTGCCAGCAGCTTAGGGACAGGGGTTGGTGGGGCCAACGTCCTGACTTTC.

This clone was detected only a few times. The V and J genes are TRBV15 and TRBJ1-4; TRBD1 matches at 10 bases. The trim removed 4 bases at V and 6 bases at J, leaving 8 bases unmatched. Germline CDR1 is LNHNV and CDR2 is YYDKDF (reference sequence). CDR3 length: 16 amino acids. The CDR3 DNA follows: TGTGCCACCAGCACCGCTTGGACAGGGGGACATGAAAAACTGTTTTTT. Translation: CATSTAWTGGHEKLFF.

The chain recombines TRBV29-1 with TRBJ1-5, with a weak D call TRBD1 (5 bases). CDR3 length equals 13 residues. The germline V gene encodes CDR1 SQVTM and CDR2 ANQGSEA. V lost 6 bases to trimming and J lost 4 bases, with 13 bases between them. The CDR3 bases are TGCAGCGTGTCGCCTGGGGGGAATCAGCCCCAGCATTTT. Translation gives CSVSPGGNQPQHF.

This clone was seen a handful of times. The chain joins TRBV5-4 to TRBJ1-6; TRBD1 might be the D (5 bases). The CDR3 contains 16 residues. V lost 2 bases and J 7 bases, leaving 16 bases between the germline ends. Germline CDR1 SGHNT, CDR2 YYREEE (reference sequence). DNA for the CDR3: TGTGCCAGCAGCTTAGGCGATGGGGGAGGAAATTCACCCCTCCACTTT. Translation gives CASSLGDGGGNSPLHF.

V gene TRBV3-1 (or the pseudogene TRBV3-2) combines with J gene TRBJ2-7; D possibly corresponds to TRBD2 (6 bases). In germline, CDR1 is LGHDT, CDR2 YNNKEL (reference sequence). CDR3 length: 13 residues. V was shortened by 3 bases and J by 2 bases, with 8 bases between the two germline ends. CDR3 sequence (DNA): TGTGCCAGCAGCCAGGGGGAGGCCTACGAGCAGTACTTC. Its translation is CASSQGEAYEQYF.

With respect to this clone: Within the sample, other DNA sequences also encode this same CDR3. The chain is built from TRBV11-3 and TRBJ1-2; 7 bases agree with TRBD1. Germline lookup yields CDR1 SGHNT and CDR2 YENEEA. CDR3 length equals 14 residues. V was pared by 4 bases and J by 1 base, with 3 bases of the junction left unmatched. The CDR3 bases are TGTGCCAGCAGCTCCCGACAGGGTAACTATGGCTACACCTTC. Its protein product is CASSSRQGNYGYTF.

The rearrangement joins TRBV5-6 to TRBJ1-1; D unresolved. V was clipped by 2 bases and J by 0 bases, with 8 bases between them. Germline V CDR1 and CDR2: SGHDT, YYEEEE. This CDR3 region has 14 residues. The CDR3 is CASSFNSVNTEAFF. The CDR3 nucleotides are TGTGCCAGCAGCTTTAACTCGGTGAACACTGAAGCTTTCTTT.

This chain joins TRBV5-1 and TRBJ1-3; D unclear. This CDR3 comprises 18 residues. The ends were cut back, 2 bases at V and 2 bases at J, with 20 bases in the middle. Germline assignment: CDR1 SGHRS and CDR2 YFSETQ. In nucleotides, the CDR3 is TGCGCCAGCAGCTTCGTACCCCCCGCAGACACAACTGGAAACACCATATATTTT. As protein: CASSFVPPADTTGNTIYF.

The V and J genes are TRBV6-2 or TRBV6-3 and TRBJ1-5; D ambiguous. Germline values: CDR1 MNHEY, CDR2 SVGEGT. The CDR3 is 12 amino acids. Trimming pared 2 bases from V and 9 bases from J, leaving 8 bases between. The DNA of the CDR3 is TGTGCCAGCAGTTACACCGTCGGGCCCCAGCATTTT. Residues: CASSYTVGPQHF.

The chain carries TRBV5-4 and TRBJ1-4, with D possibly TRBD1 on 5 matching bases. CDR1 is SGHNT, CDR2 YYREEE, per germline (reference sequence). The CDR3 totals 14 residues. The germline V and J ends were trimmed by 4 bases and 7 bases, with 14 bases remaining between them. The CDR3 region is CASSEQDPLEKLFF. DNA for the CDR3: TGTGCCAGCAGCGAACAGGACCCTCTTGAAAAACTGTTTTTT.

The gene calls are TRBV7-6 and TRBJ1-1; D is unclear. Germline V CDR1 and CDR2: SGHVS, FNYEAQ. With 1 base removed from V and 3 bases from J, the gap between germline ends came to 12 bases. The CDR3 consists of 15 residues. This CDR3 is CASSLEAPGYTEAFF. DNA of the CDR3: TGTGCCAGCAGCTTAGAGGCCCCGGGGTACACTGAAGCTTTCTTT. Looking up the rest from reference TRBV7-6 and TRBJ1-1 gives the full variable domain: GAGVSQSPRYKVTKRGQDVALRCDPISGHVSLYWYRQALGQGPEFLTYFNYEAQQDKSGLPNDRFSAERPEGSISTLTIQRTEQRDSAMYRCASSLEAPGYTEAFFGQGTRLTVV.

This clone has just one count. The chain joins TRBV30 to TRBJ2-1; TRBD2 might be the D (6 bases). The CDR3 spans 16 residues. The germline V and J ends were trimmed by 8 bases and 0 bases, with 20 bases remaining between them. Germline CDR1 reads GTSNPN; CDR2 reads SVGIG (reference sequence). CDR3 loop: CATRLGGASSYNEQFF. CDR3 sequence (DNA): TGTGCCACCCGATTGGGAGGCGCGAGCTCCTACAATGAGCAGTTCTTC.

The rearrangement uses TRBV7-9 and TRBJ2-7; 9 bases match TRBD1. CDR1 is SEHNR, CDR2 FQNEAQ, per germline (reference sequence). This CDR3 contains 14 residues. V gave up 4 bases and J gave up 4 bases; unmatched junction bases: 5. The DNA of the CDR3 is TGTGCCAGCAGCTCCAACAGGGGGCAGTACGAGCAGTACTTC. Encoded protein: CASSSNRGQYEQYF.